These 18 T cell receptor beta chains came from one sample sequenced in a study of regulatory T cells in long-lasting Graves disease. HTBI primers from iRepertoire and Arm-PCR of CDR3 regions yielded the TCR beta libraries. TCRdb reanalysed the multiplex PCR reads using MiXCR and keeps one entry per CDR3 protein. The table shows roughly 300,000 distinct CDR3 sequences, with 15% to 20% occurring only once. The sample's time point: persistent/refractory GD, antithyroid drugs over 5 years with positive TRAb. The TCR library was made from RNA that had been extracted from PBMCs in TRIzol. The sequencing used peripheral blood mononuclear cells (PBMCs), collected when the disease was refractory, from a patient treated with antithyroid drugs. Source of these receptors: a female donor with Graves disease.

The chain has TRBV2 and TRBJ2-5; TRBD2 is a possible D gene (6 bases). This CDR3 contains 13 residues. Trimming removed 7 bases from V and 5 bases from J, with 14 bases in between. CDR1 is SNHLY, CDR2 FYNNEI, per germline. CDR3 in amino acids: CASTPEGYETQYF. The CDR3 DNA sequence: TGTGCCAGCACCCCGGAGGGCTACGAGACCCAGTACTTC.

This clonotype appeared many times. V gene TRBV12-3 or TRBV12-4 combines with J gene TRBJ1-2; TRBD1 agrees at 7 bases. Trimming cost V 2 bases and J 5 bases; bases outside gene matches: 8. The CDR3 totals 15 residues. The DNA of the CDR3 is TGTGCCAGCAGTTTACCGGGACAGAAATTTTATGGCTACACCTTC. Its protein is CASSLPGQKFYGYTF.

The V call is TRBV27, the J call TRBJ1-4; weak D call: TRBD1 (6 bases). Between the trimmed V and J ends, which lost 3 bases and 12 bases, there was a span of 20 bases. Germline values: CDR1 MNHEY, CDR2 SMNVEV (reference sequence). This CDR3 contains 15 residues. As DNA, the CDR3 is TGTGCCAGCAGTTTTGTGGCCTCTGGGGGCGGGGAACTGTTTTTT. This encodes CASSFVASGGGELFF.

This clonotype appeared many times. The chain carries TRBV20-1 and TRBJ2-7; 9 nucleotides align to TRBD2. CDR1 and CDR2 (germline): DFQATT, SNEGSKA (reference sequence). The length of the CDR3 is 12 residues. V trimming: 8 bases; J trimming: 6 bases; junction bases outside the gene matches: 8. The CDR3 DNA is TGCAGTTTTATTAGCGGGAGAAGCGAGCAGTACTTC. It translates to CSFISGRSEQYF.

The CDR3 sequence is CASSATGGSGNTIYF. CDR3 coding DNA: TGTGCCAGCTCAGCGACAGGGGGCTCTGGAAACACCATATATTTT. This rearrangement joins TRBV18 to TRBJ1-3; 9 bases fit TRBD1. The length of the CDR3 is 15 residues. J lost 0 bases, V lost 5 bases, and 2 bases had no gene match. The germline V gene encodes CDR1 KGHSH and CDR2 LQKENI.

The chain uses TRBV5-1 and TRBJ2-6; D gene ambiguous. CDR3 size: 13 residues. Trimming took off 6 bases at V and 1 base at J, with 5 bases between the two ends. The germline V gene has CDR1 SGHRS and CDR2 YFSETQ. Written as DNA, the CDR3 is TGCGCCAGCACCTATTCTGGGGCCAACGTCCTGACTTTC. Translating gives CASTYSGANVLTF.

This clonotype was seen once. The CDR3 carries no conserved terminal phenylalanine or tryptophan, so it likely arises from a read error. This chain uses TRBV6-2 or TRBV6-3 with TRBJ2-7; 12 nucleotides align to TRBD1. Germline V gene data show CDR1 as MNHEY and CDR2 as SVGEGT. CDR3 length: 15 residues. V trimming: 6 bases; J trimming: 6 bases; junction bases outside the gene matches: 9. The CDR3 reads CASSEPGQGAVEQYS. In DNA, the CDR3 is TGTGCCAGCAGCGAGCCGGGACAGGGGGCAGTCGAGCAGTACTCC.

A remark on this clonotype: Just one base apart from a much larger clone, this may be a read error. This chain links TRBV6-1 with TRBJ1-1; D perhaps matches TRBD1 (5 bases). CDR3 length: 13 amino acids. Trimming pared 10 bases from V and 4 bases from J, leaving 16 bases between. Looked up from germline, CDR1 is MNHNS and CDR2 is SASEGT. Here the CDR3 reads CANNPGFATEAFF. The DNA of the CDR3 is TGTGCCAACAACCCAGGGTTCGCCACTGAAGCTTTCTTT.

The V call is TRBV28, the J call TRBJ2-3; D unresolved. This CDR3 has 16 residues. Germline CDR1 and CDR2: MDHEN and SYDVKM. Trimming took 5 bases from V and 1 from J, leaving 16 bases between them. The CDR3 protein is CASSTPRGGGTDTQYF. In nucleotides, the CDR3 is TGTGCCAGCAGTACGCCCCGTGGTGGGGGCACAGATACGCAGTATTTT. Using reference TRBV28 and TRBJ2-3 for the parts outside the CDR3, the full variable domain is DVKVTQSSRYLVKRTGEKVFLECVQDMDHENMFWYRQDPGLGLRLIYFSYDVKMKEKGDIPEGYSVSREKKERFSLILESASTNQTSMYLCASSTPRGGGTDTQYFGPGTRLTVL.

The sample holds many counts of this clonotype. The chain couples TRBV5-1 to TRBJ1-2, with a possible D match to TRBD1 (6 bases). This CDR3 spans 14 amino acids. Germline V gene lookup returns CDR1 SGHRS and CDR2 YFSETQ. The V end lost 5 bases, the J end lost 4 bases, and 15 bases lay between the germline ends. CDR3 sequence (DNA): TGCGCCAGCAGAATAGGGGGTTCATCCTATGGCTACACCTTC. This codes for CASRIGGSSYGYTF.

This clonotype was observed a few times. This chain links TRBV5-1 with TRBJ2-7, with TRBD1 matching 7 bases. Germline V gene data show CDR1 as SGHRS and CDR2 as YFSETQ. J gave up 1 base and V 0 bases, and 16 bases lay outside the gene matches. The CDR3 contains 19 residues. The CDR3: CASSLGYRADREFSYEQYF. For the CDR3, the DNA is TGCGCCAGCAGCTTGGGGTACCGAGCTGACAGGGAGTTTTCCTACGAGCAGTACTTC.

This clonotype was picked up one time. This chain joins TRBV19 and TRBJ2-2; 10 nucleotides agree with TRBD1. The CDR3 is 18 residues long. CDR1 and CDR2 from the germline V gene are LNHDA and SQIVND (reference sequence). Trimming at V came to 4 bases and at J to 1 base, leaving 9 bases not matched to a gene. The CDR3 is CASSTRDRGLVNTGELFF. In nucleotides, the CDR3 is TGTGCCAGTAGTACCAGGGACAGGGGATTAGTGAACACCGGGGAGCTGTTTTTT.

The J gene is TRBJ2-5, the V gene TRBV20-1; D possibly matches TRBD1 or TRBD2 (5 bases each). Trimming stripped 1 base from V and 2 bases from J, with 11 bases between. The CDR3 is made up of 14 amino acids. CDR1 is DFQATT, CDR2 SNEGSKA, per germline (reference sequence). CDR3 in amino acids: CSARGAGSQETQYF. Written as DNA, the CDR3 is TGCAGTGCTAGAGGTGCAGGGAGTCAAGAGACCCAGTACTTC.

The gene calls are TRBV4-1 and TRBJ2-5, with TRBD2 matching over 7 bases. Per the germline V gene, CDR1 is MGHRA and CDR2 is YSYEKL. There are 17 residues in the CDR3. The ends lost 2 bases at V and 2 bases at J; junction bases unmatched: 11. Here the CDR3 DNA reads TGCGCCAGCAGCCAAATCGGCCAGGGAGGGAAGCAAGAGACCCAGTACTTC. Residues: CASSQIGQGGKQETQYF.

This clonotype appeared a single time. The chain couples TRBV19 to TRBJ2-7; 9 bases fit TRBD2. The germline V gene encodes CDR1 LNHDA and CDR2 SQIVND (reference sequence). Germline trimming cut 5 bases from V and 2 bases from J; bases unmatched to any gene: 7. The CDR3 has 15 amino acids. The CDR3 here is CASSPMTSGTYEQYF. The CDR3 DNA reads TGTGCCAGTAGTCCCATGACTAGCGGAACCTACGAGCAGTACTTC.

The rearrangement joins TRBV6-2 or TRBV6-3 to TRBJ2-7, with 12 bases identical to TRBD1. Germline-derived CDR1 and CDR2 are MNHEY and SVGEGT. This CDR3 contains 16 residues. With V trimmed by 6 bases and J by 5 bases, 11 bases remained unmatched. CDR3 region: CASSSTWDRGQHEQYF. The CDR3 DNA sequence: TGTGCCAGCAGCTCCACCTGGGACAGGGGGCAACACGAGCAGTACTTC.

This clonotype was counted a few times. This chain joins TRBV19 and TRBJ1-1, with TRBD1 as a possible D gene (6 bases). CDR1 is LNHDA and CDR2 is SQIVND in the germline V gene (reference sequence). The CDR3 spans 15 residues. Trimming shortened V by 4 bases and J by 4 bases, and 16 bases separated the two germline ends. CDR3: CASSRGGARSTEAFF. The CDR3 DNA reads as TGTGCCAGTAGTAGAGGGGGGGCCCGGAGCACTGAAGCTTTCTTT.

This clonotype has only a few counts. The chain employs TRBV5-1 and TRBJ1-1, with 11 bases identical to TRBD1. V gave up 7 bases and J gave up 5 bases; unmatched junction bases: 10. The CDR3 has 15 residues. Germline lookup yields CDR1 SGHRS and CDR2 YFSETQ. CDR3 nucleotides: TGCGCCAGCGCCCGGGACAGGGGGTTGAGTACTGAAGCTTTCTTT. Protein: CASARDRGLSTEAFF. The full variable domain, completed using reference TRBV5-1 and TRBJ1-1, is KAGVTQTPRYLIKTRGQQVTLSCSPISGHRSVSWYQQTPGQGLQFLFEYFSETQRNKGNFPGRFSGRQFSNSRSEMNVSTLELGDSALYLCASARDRGLSTEAFFGQGTRLTVV.